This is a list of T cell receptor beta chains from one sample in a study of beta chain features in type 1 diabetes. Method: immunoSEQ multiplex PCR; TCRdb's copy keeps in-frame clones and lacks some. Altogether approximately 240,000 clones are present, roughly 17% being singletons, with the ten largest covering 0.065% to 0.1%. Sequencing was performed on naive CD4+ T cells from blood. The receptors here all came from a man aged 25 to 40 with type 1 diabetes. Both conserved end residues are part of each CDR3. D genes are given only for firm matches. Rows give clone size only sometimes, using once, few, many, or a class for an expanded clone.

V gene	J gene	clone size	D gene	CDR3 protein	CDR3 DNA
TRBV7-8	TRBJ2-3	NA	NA	CASSLVPPRSQYF	TGTGCCAGCAGCTTAGTTCCGCCCCGATCGCAGTATTTT
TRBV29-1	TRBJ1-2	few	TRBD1	CSVEGGQFNGYTF	TGCAGCGTTGAAGGGGGACAGTTTAATGGCTACACCTTC
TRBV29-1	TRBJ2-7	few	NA	CSVEGKGTYYEQYF	TGCAGCGTTGAGGGGAAAGGCACATACTACGAGCAGTACTTC
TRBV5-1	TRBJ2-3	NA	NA	CASSGVETQYF	TGCGCCAGCAGCGGAGTGGAAACGCAGTATTTT
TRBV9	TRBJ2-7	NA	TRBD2	CASSVLADSRYEQYF	TGTGCCAGCAGCGTACTAGCGGACTCTCGATACGAGCAGTACTTC
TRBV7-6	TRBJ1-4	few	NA	CASSLAMAGSRKLFF	TGTGCCAGCAGCTTAGCGATGGCAGGGAGCAGAAAACTGTTTTTT
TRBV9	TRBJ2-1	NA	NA	CASSADHREQFF	TGTGCCAGCAGCGCCGACCATCGGGAGCAGTTCTTC
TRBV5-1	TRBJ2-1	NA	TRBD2	CASSSLATDNEQFF	TGCGCCAGCAGCTCACTAGCGACGGACAATGAGCAGTTCTTC
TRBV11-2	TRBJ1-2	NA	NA	CASSLNYGYTF	TGTGCCAGCAGCCTTAACTATGGCTACACCTTC
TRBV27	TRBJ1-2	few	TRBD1	CASSRQGTYGYTF	TGTGCCAGCAGTCGACAGGGCACCTATGGCTACACCTTC
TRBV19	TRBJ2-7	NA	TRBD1	CASSIRDRGNEQYF	TGTGCCAGTAGTATCCGGGACAGGGGGAACGAGCAGTACTTC
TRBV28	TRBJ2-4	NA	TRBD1	CASSPGQAIAKNIQYF	TGTGCCAGCAGTCCCGGACAGGCTATAGCCAAAAACATTCAGTACTTC
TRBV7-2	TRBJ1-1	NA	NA	CASSLARGTEAFF	TGTGCCAGCAGCTTAGCGCGGGGGACTGAAGCTTTCTTT
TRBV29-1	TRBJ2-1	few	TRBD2	CSVGLAGGGEQFF	TGCAGCGTTGGACTAGCGGGAGGCGGCGAGCAGTTCTTC
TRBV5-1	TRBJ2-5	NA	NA	CASSLGVGEETQYF	TGCGCCAGCAGCTTGGGAGTCGGGGAAGAGACCCAGTACTTC
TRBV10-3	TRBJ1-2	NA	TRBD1	CAITGQGRGYGYTF	TGTGCCATCACCGGACAGGGGAGAGGCTATGGCTACACCTTC
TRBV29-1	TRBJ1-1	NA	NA	CSVGLGPGTEAFF	TGCAGCGTTGGATTAGGCCCAGGGACTGAAGCTTTCTTT
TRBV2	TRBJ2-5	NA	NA	CASSGQSRETQYF	TGTGCCAGCAGTGGTCAGTCCAGGGAGACCCAGTACTTC
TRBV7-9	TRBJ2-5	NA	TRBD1	CASSWDRGSETQYF	TGTGCCAGCAGCTGGGACAGGGGATCAGAGACCCAGTACTTC
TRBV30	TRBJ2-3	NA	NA	CAWSVKDTQYF	TGTGCCTGGAGTGTTAAGGATACGCAGTATTTT
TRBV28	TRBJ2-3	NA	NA	CASSLSPGDTQYF	TGTGCCAGCAGTTTATCCCCTGGCGATACGCAGTATTTT
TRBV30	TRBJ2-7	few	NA	CAWSVLGFNEQYF	TGTGCCTGGAGTGTATTAGGGTTTAACGAGCAGTACTTC
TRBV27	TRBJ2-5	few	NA	CASSSLIGGTETQYF	TGTGCCAGCAGTTCCTTAATAGGGGGTACAGAGACCCAGTACTTC
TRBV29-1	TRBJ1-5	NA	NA	CSVSSGVGQPQHF	TGCAGCGTGAGCTCGGGGGTCGGTCAGCCCCAGCATTTT
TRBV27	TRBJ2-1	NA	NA	CASSLELGGEQFF	TGTGCCAGCAGTTTAGAGTTGGGAGGTGAGCAGTTCTTC
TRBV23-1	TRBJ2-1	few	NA	CASSQSDEQFF	TGCGCCAGCAGTCAGAGTGATGAGCAGTTCTTC
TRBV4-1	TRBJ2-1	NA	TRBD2	CASSQMGLALYNEQFF	TGCGCCAGCAGCCAAATGGGACTAGCCCTCTACAATGAGCAGTTCTTC
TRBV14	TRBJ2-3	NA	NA	CASSQYTGLNTQYF	TGTGCCAGCAGCCAGTACACGGGACTGAATACGCAGTATTTT
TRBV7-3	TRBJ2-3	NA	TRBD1	CASSSGQGIVTDTQYF	TGTGCCAGCAGCTCCGGACAGGGGATAGTCACAGATACGCAGTATTTT
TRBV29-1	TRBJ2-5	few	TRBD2	CSVTPSGRLETQYF	TGCAGCGTTACCCCTAGCGGGAGATTAGAGACCCAGTACTTC
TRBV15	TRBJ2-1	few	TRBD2	CATSRDLAGYNEQFF	TGTGCCACCAGCAGAGATCTAGCGGGGTACAATGAGCAGTTCTTC